This T cell receptor beta chain is drawn from a study of blood T cell dynamics during melanoma immunotherapy. Study-wide background: Standard first-line treatment here was pembrolizumab or nivolumab plus ipilimumab in metastatic melanoma.

All DNA from each sorted CD8+ subset was loaded. TCRdb's table, derived via immunoSEQ multiplex PCR, lists solely in-frame clones and lacks some. The sample records approximately 3,300 clones, approximately 92% being singletons. Time point indicated: pre-treatment baseline. Disease control meant complete response, partial response or stable disease at 12 weeks. Trimming pared 3 bases from V and 3 bases from J, leaving 14 bases between. This CDR3 contains 15 residues. Germline-derived CDR1 and CDR2 are MNHEY and SMNVEV (reference sequence). Study-wide results and caveats: The most clonal sorted CD8+ subset, immune-effector cells, was closest to cell-free DNA CDR3 sequences.

As regards this clone: The antigen is undetermined.

The chain couples TRBV27 to TRBJ2-5; a weak D match, TRBD1 (6 bases). The sequence derives from a human donor with melanoma. Here the sequenced sample was effector memory CD8+ T cells from blood, taken from a patient treated with checkpoint blockade. CDR3 bases: TGTGCCAGCAGTTTGATAGTGGGACAAAAAGAGACCCAGTACTTC. Amino acid sequence: CASSLIVGQKETQYF.